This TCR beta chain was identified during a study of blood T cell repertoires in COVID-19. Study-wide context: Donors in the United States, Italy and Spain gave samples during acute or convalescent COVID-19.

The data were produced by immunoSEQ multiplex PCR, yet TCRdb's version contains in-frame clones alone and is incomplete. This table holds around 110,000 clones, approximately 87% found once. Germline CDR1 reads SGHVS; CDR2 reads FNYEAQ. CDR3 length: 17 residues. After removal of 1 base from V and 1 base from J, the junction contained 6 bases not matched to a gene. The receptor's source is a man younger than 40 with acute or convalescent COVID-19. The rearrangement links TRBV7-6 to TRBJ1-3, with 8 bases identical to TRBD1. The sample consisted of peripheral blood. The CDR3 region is CASSLGATGVSGNTIYF. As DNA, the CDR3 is TGTGCCAGCAGCTTAGGCGCGACAGGGGTTTCTGGAAACACCATATATTTT.